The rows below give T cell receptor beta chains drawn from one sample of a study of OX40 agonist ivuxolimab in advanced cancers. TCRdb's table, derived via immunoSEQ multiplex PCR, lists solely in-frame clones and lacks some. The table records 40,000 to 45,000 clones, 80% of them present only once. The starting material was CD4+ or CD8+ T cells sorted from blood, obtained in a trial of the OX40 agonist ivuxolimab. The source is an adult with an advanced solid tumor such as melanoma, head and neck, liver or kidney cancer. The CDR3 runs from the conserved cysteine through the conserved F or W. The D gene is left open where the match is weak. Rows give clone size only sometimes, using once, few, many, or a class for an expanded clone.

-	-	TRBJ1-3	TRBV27	TGTGCCAGCAGTTTAACTGTGAAAGGAAACACCATATATTTT	CASSLTVKGNTIYF
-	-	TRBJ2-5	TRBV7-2	TGTGCCAGCATCGACGGCAGGGGCCAAGAGACCCAGTACTTC	CASIDGRGQETQYF
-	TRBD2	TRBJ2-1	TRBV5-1	TGCGCCAGCAGCCCTAGCGGGTTCTCCTACAATGAGCAGTTCTTC	CASSPSGFSYNEQFF
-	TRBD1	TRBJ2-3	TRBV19	TGTGCCAGTACCTCGGGACAGACCTTCCTAGATACGCAGTATTTT	CASTSGQTFLDTQYF
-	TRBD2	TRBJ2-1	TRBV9	TGTGCCAGCAGCGCCCTCGGGACTAGCGGCGACAATGAGCAGTTCTTC	CASSALGTSGDNEQFF
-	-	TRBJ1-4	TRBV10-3	TGTGCCATCAAGGGCAGGGAGGACGAAAAACTGTTTTTT	CAIKGREDEKLFF
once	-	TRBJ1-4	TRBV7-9	TGTGCCAGCAGTCGGGACCCAACTAATGAAAAACTGTTTTTT	CASSRDPTNEKLFF
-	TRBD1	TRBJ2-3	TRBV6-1	TGTGCCAGCAGTGAAAGAGGGGGACAGGGGTTAGATACGCAGTATTTT	CASSERGGQGLDTQYF
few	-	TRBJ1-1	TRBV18	TGTGCCAGCTCGGGACAAGTGAACACTGAAGCTTTCTTT	CASSGQVNTEAFF
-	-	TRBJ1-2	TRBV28	TGTGCCAGCACATCGGGGCAGGGGTCGAACTATGGCTACACCTTC	CASTSGQGSNYGYTF
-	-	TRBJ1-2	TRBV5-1	TGCGCCAGCAGCTTGGTCGGGGACTATGGCTACACCTTC	CASSLVGDYGYTF
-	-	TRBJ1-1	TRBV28	TGTGCCAGCAGTGTCCTCCTACGGTCGAACACTGAAGCTTTCTTT	CASSVLLRSNTEAFF
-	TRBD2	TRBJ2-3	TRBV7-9	TGTGCCAGCAGCCCCAACACTAGCGGGTCCGGAGATACGCAGTATTTT	CASSPNTSGSGDTQYF
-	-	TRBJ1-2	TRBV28	TGTGCCAGCAGCCTCGCAGGGGACCGGAGCTACACCTTC	CASSLAGDRSYTF
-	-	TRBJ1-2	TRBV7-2	TGTGCCAGCAGCCCCCACAGTGGCTCTAACTATGGCTACACCTTC	CASSPHSGSNYGYTF
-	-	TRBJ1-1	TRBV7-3	TGTGCCAGCAGCCAGGTGATGAACACTGAAGCTTTCTTT	CASSQVMNTEAFF
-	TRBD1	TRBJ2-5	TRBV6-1	TGTGCCAGCAGTGAGCAGGGGGACCAAGAGACCCAGTACTTC	CASSEQGDQETQYF
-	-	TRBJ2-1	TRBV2	TGTGCCAGCCTAGTAGGGAGCTCCTACAATGAGCAGTTCTTC	CASLVGSSYNEQFF
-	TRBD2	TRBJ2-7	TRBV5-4	TGTGCCAGCAGCCCAAGAGGCGGCGGGAGGGCCGCCTACGAGCAGTACTTC	CASSPRGGGRAAYEQYF
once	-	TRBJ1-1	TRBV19	TGTGCCAGTAGAGGGGGTGCTTGGACTGAAGCTTTCTTT	CASRGGAWTEAFF
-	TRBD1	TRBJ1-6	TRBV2	TGTGCCAGCAGGGGGGACAGCAATAATTCACCCCTCCACTTT	CASRGDSNNSPLHF
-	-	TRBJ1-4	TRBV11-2	TGTGCCAGCAGAGGCAGTTTAAATGAAAAACTGTTTTTT	CASRGSLNEKLFF
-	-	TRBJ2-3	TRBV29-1	TGCAGCGTTGAGGGGGCCAGGGGCACAGATACGCAGTATTTT	CSVEGARGTDTQYF
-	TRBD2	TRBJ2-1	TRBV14	TGTGCCAGCAGCCAATTTAGCGGGAGGGCCGCCTACAATGAGCAGTTCTTC	CASSQFSGRAAYNEQFF
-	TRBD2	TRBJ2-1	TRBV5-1	TGCGCCAGCAGCGCGGGAGATAGCTCCTACAATGAGCAGTTCTTC	CASSAGDSSYNEQFF
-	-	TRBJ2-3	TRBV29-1	TGCACCAAACGCGGGACTAGCACAGATACGCAGTATTTT	CTKRGTSTDTQYF
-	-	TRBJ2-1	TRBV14	TGTGCCAGCAGCCCCCGTAGCAGCCCCTACAATGAGCAGTTCTTC	CASSPRSSPYNEQFF
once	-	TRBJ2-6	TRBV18	TGTGCCAGCTCACCCGGAACAGGGAGTGGGGCCAACGTCCTGACTTTC	CASSPGTGSGANVLTF
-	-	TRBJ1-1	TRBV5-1	TGCGCCAGCAGCCTGGGACTTTTCACTGAAGCTTTCTTT	CASSLGLFTEAFF
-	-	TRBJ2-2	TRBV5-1	TGCGCCAGCAGCTTGGGGGCAGGAAGCGCCGGGGAGCTGTTTTTT	CASSLGAGSAGELFF
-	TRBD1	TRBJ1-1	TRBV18	TGTGCCAGCTCAGGGACAGGTCGCACTGAAGCTTTCTTT	CASSGTGRTEAFF
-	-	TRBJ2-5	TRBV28	TGTGCCAGCAGCCGCCGCAAGAAGGTATACGAGACCCAGTACTTC	CASSRRKKVYETQYF
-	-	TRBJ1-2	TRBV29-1	TGCAGCGTTGAAGAATGGGGGAATGGCTACACCTTC	CSVEEWGNGYTF
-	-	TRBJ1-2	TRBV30	TGTGCCTGGAGAAACGTGTTCTTC	CAWRNVFF
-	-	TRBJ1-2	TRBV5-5	TGTGCCAGCAGCTTGGGGCAGGGAGCACTGGATGGCTACACCTTC	CASSLGQGALDGYTF
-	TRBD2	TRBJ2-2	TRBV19	TGTGCCAGTAGTAGGCTAGCGGGAGGGCGAAGCACCGGGGAGCTGTTTTTT	CASSRLAGGRSTGELFF
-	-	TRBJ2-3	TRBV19	TGTGCCAGTAGACCGGACACAGATACGCAGTATTTT	CASRPDTDTQYF
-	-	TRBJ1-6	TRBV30	TGTGCCTGGAGTAAAGGGGTGGGGAATTCACCCCTCCACTTT	CAWSKGVGNSPLHF
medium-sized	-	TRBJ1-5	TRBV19	TGTGCCAGTAGTTTTGGATCAGGGTTTGATCAGCCCCAGCATTTT	CASSFGSGFDQPQHF
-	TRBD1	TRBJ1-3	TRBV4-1	TGCGCCAGCAGCCAAGATTCAGGGGGCCGGGGAAACACCATATATTTT	CASSQDSGGRGNTIYF
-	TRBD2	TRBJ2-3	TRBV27	TGTGCCAGCAGTTTAAGGGTAGCGGGCCTAACAGATACGCAGTATTTT	CASSLRVAGLTDTQYF
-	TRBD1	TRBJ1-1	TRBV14	TGTGCCAGCAGCCAGGGACAGGGGGCTTGGTCTGAAGCTTTCTTT	CASSQGQGAWSEAFF
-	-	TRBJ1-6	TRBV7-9	TGTGCCAGCAGCTTAGCGCTGGCTACAAATTCACCCCTCCACTTT	CASSLALATNSPLHF
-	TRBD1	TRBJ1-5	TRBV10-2	TGCGCCAGCAGTGATCGAGACAGGGGGCTTCAGCCCCAGCATTTT	CASSDRDRGLQPQHF
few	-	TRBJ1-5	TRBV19	TGTGCCAGTAGTGGACAGTTCAATCAGCCCCAGCATTTT	CASSGQFNQPQHF
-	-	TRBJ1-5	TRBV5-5	TGTGCCAGCAGCTTGACTCCTCGGGGATGGGAGCCCCAGCATTTT	CASSLTPRGWEPQHF
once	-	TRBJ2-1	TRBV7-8	TGTGCCAGCAGCCCTGGACAGTCCACTCACAATGAGCAGTTCTTC	CASSPGQSTHNEQFF
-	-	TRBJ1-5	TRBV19	TGTGCCAGTAGTCTGGGGACTAGCGGGCAGCCCCAGCATTTT	CASSLGTSGQPQHF
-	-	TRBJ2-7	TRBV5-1	TGCGCCAGCAGCTGGGACCGGTACGAGCAGTACTTC	CASSWDRYEQYF
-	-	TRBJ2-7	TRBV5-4	TGTGCCAGCAGCTTGGTCCAGCACGAGCAGTACTTC	CASSLVQHEQYF
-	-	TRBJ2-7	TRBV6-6	TGTGCCAGCAGTGGGTCGTCCTACGAGCAGTACTTC	CASSGSSYEQYF